The clone carrying this T cell receptor beta chain was detected a few times. V was clipped by 10 bases and J by 5 bases, with 11 bases between them. From germline, CDR1 is SNHLY and CDR2 FYNNEI. This CDR3 is built from 11 residues. This sample is part of a study of T-cell memory formation after mild COVID-19. TCRdb used MiXCR to reprocess the 5' RACE reads, holding one entry per CDR3 protein. The table has 410,000 or so distinct CDR3 sequences, 20% to 30% seen once. This receptor was obtained from an adult woman who had mild COVID-19 (a few samples of this study predate the infection). Cell type and time point are not known. This chain connects TRBV2 to TRBJ2-5, with D tentatively TRBD1 or TRBD2 (5 bases each). The sequenced material came from PBMCs or a T cell subset sorted from them (not recorded which). CDR3 DNA sequence: TGTGCCACCCCTTGGGGGGAGACCCAGTACTTC. Translating gives CATPWGETQYF.